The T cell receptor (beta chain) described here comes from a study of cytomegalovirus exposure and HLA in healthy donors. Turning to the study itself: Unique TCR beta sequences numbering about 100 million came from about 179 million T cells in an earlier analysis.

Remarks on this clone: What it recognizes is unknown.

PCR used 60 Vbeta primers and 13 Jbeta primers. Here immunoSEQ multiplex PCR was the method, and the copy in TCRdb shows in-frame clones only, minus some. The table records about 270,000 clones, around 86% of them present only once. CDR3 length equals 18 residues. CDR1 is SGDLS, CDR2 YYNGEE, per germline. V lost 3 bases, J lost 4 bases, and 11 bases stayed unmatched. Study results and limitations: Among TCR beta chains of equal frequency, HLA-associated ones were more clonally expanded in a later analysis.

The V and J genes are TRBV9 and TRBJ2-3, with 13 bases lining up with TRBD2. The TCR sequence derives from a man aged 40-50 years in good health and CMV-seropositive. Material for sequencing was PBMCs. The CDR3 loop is CASSGTSGSVVSSDTQYF. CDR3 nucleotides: TGTGCCAGCAGCGGGACTAGCGGGAGTGTGGTGAGCTCAGATACGCAGTATTTT.